This entry lists 22 T cell receptor beta chains sequenced from one sample in a study of identical twins (TCRdb year 2016). The protocol used for the library was 5' RACE. The sequencing machine was an Illumina HiSeq 2000. Using fastp at Q25 and MiXCR, TCRdb reprocessed the public reads and kept productive beta chains. Duplicate CDR3 protein sequences are folded into a single record with the most common DNA and genes. The table for this sample lists roughly 230,000 distinct CDR3 sequences; approximately 8.6% of them were counted only once. Together, the top ten hold approximately 3% of the sample. These sequences were also reported in another study, on yellow fever vaccine responses in identical twins.

The sample taken for sequencing was CD8+ T cells sorted from blood. Receptors originate from a woman aged 18-35 years in good health.

At least ten counts were recorded for this clonotype. The rearrangement uses TRBV29-1 and TRBJ2-6, with D uncertain. Trimming left V 6 bases short and J 2 bases short, with 5 bases between. This CDR3 contains 12 residues. Germline lookup yields CDR1 SQVTM and CDR2 ANQGSEA. Here the CDR3 reads CSVSAGANVLTF. In nucleotides, the CDR3 is TGCAGCGTCTCCGCTGGGGCCAACGTCCTGACTTTC.

This clonotype was seen many times. The chain joins TRBV27 to TRBJ2-7; possible D gene TRBD1, 5 bases. Germline CDR1 reads MNHEY; CDR2 reads SMNVEV (reference sequence). V lost 5 bases to trimming and J lost 0 bases, with 11 bases between them. This CDR3 spans 14 amino acids. In DNA form, the CDR3 reads TGTGCCAGCAGTCACAGGTCCAGCTCCTACGAGCAGTACTTC. It codes for CASSHRSSSYEQYF.

The CDR3 sequence is CASSLSLGGSEQYF. The DNA of the CDR3 is TGCGCCAGCAGCCTGTCTCTCGGGGGGAGCGAGCAGTACTTC. V usage is TRBV4-1 and J usage is TRBJ2-7, with 7 bases that match TRBD2. Trimming took 4 bases from V and 6 from J; bases not matched to a gene: 9. This CDR3 contains 14 residues. CDR1 is MGHRA, CDR2 YSYEKL, per germline.

This clonotype came up many times. CDR3 loop: CASSQARENTEAFF. DNA for the CDR3: TGTGCCAGCAGCCAAGCCCGAGAGAACACTGAAGCTTTCTTT. V and J are TRBV14 and TRBJ1-1; D unresolved. The germline V gene encodes CDR1 SGHDN and CDR2 FVKESK. The V and J ends lost 1 base and 1 base respectively, with 7 bases between them. The length of the CDR3 is 14 residues.

This clonotype has at least ten counts. This chain joins TRBV14 and TRBJ2-1; maybe TRBD2 (5 bases). The V gene lost 4 bases and the J gene lost 4 bases, with 8 bases spanning the gap. This CDR3 is 13 amino acids long. Germline CDR1 SGHDN, CDR2 FVKESK. The chain's CDR3 is CASSRRGYNEQFF. The CDR3 DNA is TGTGCCAGCAGCCGTCGAGGGTACAATGAGCAGTTCTTC.

This clonotype was recorded at least ten times. This chain links TRBV20-1 with TRBJ2-1; D remains unclear. V was cut by 1 base and J by 1 base, with 5 bases left in between. This CDR3 has 13 residues. CDR1 DFQATT and CDR2 SNEGSKA come from the germline V gene (reference sequence). CDR3 sequence (DNA): TGCAGTGCTAGAGGGGCATCCTACAATGAGCAGTTCTTC. The encoded protein is CSARGASYNEQFF.

This clonotype was recorded many times. This rearrangement joins TRBV5-5 to TRBJ2-7, with D perhaps TRBD2 (6 bases). Germline-derived CDR1 and CDR2 are SGHKS and YYEKEE (reference sequence). The CDR3 runs to 14 residues. Trimming shortened V by 4 bases and J by 0 bases, and 11 bases separated the two germline ends. Here the CDR3 DNA reads TGTGCCAGCAGCCCGGGAGCCGGCTCCTACGAGCAGTACTTC. Protein sequence: CASSPGAGSYEQYF.

This clonotype showed up many times. CDR3 in amino acids: CASSPLAGDTDTQYF. Written as DNA, the CDR3 is TGTGCCAGCAGCCCACTAGCGGGAGACACAGATACGCAGTATTTT. The chain is built from TRBV6-1 and TRBJ2-3; TRBD2 matches at 11 bases. This CDR3 has 15 residues. Germline assignment: CDR1 MNHNS and CDR2 SASEGT. The V gene end was trimmed by 6 bases and the J gene end by 2 bases; junction bases not matched to a gene: 4.

This CDR3 reads CASSLSAGMNTEAFF. CDR3 coding DNA: TGTGCCAGCAGCTTATCTGCCGGAATGAACACTGAAGCTTTCTTT. The V call is TRBV7-8, the J call TRBJ1-1; D is uncertain. The CDR3 runs 15 residues. V dropped 2 bases and J dropped 0 bases, with 10 bases sitting between them. Germline values: CDR1 SGHVS, CDR2 FQNEAQ.

This clonotype was observed a handful of times. This chain uses TRBV5-1 with TRBJ2-5, with D tentatively TRBD1 or TRBD2 (5 bases each). Deletions cut 3 bases from V and 5 bases from J, with 17 bases between. The length of the CDR3 is 15 residues. Germline V gives CDR1 SGHRS, CDR2 YFSETQ. In DNA form, the CDR3 reads TGCGCCAGCAGCTCCAACCGGGGACGGCGGGAGACCCAGTACTTC. The encoded protein is CASSSNRGRRETQYF.

This clonotype has ten or more counts. V and J are TRBV4-3 and TRBJ2-5; D not certain. Germline CDR1 is LGHNA and CDR2 is YSLEER. Between the trimmed V and J ends, which lost 3 bases and 1 base, there was a span of 6 bases. This CDR3 spans 13 amino acids. CDR3 in amino acids: CASSQRLQETQYF. CDR3 in DNA: TGCGCCAGCAGCCAGCGACTCCAAGAGACCCAGTACTTC.

The table lists this clonotype with many counts. The V and J genes are TRBV27 and TRBJ2-4, with D maybe TRBD2 (7 bases). This CDR3 region has 18 residues. The V end lost 2 bases, the J end lost 3 bases, and 20 bases lay between the germline ends. Germline loops: CDR1 MNHEY, CDR2 SMNVEV (reference sequence). DNA for the CDR3: TGTGCCAGCAGTTTAGGGGAGGGGGGGCTGGGTGGCAAAAACATTCAGTACTTC. Residues: CASSLGEGGLGGKNIQYF.

A few counts support this clonotype. V is TRBV7-9 and J is TRBJ1-2; D is uncertain. Trimming removed 8 bases at V and 6 bases at J, with 16 bases between. The CDR3 is 13 residues long. Germline V gives CDR1 SEHNR, CDR2 FQNEAQ (reference sequence). CDR3 DNA sequence: TGTGCCAGCTCCCCTGGAGGGCCCGATGGCTACACCTTC. Amino acids: CASSPGGPDGYTF.

This clonotype has ten or more counts. The V call is TRBV4-1, the J call TRBJ2-3; 9 bases align to TRBD1. Per the germline V gene, CDR1 is MGHRA and CDR2 is YSYEKL. The CDR3 consists of 16 residues. With 6 bases clipped from V and 1 base from J, the junction kept 8 bases outside the gene matches. In nucleotides, the CDR3 is TGCGCCAGCAGTTATGACCGGGACAGGGGCACAGATACGCAGTATTTT. This encodes CASSYDRDRGTDTQYF.

This clonotype was detected many times. The rearrangement joins TRBV29-1 to TRBJ2-7, with D unclear. V lost 0 bases and J 2 bases, leaving 26 bases between the germline ends. The CDR3 covers 19 residues. Germline lookup yields CDR1 SQVTM and CDR2 ANQGSEA. The CDR3 DNA follows: TGCAGCGTTGAAGATCCGGTTCCCCGTGAAGGGCGCTTAACCTACGAGCAGTACTTC. Protein sequence: CSVEDPVPREGRLTYEQYF.

In regard to this clonotype: One junction end disagrees with the germline gene, perhaps due to a read error. This chain links TRBV24-1 with TRBJ2-1, with D perhaps given as TRBD1 or TRBD2 (5 bases each). The germline CDR1 and CDR2 sequences are KGHDR and SFDVKD. The CDR3 is made up of 16 amino acids. CDR3 sequence: CASSDFRDLNNNEQFF. CDR3 coding DNA: TGTGCCTCCAGTGATTTCCGGGACCTTAATAACAATGAGCAGTTCTTC.

This clonotype was observed at least ten times. The genes are TRBV7-9 and TRBJ2-2, with 8 nucleotides matching TRBD1. CDR3 length: 16 amino acids. The ends lost 3 bases at V and 1 base at J; junction bases unmatched: 4. Germline CDR1 is SEHNR and CDR2 is FQNEAQ (reference sequence). CDR3 DNA sequence: TGTGCCAGCAGCTTTAGCGGACAGGGGAACACCGGGGAGCTGTTTTTT. It yields the protein CASSFSGQGNTGELFF.

The gene calls are TRBV25-1 and TRBJ2-7; TRBD1 aligns across 9 bases. The V segment lost 1 base and the J segment 4 bases; nucleotides outside the gene matches: 5. The CDR3 length is 15 residues. Germline values: CDR1 MGHDK, CDR2 SYGVNS. CDR3 sequence (DNA): TGTGCCAGCAGTGAATCGGGGACAGGGCTGTACGAGCAGTACTTC. Translation: CASSESGTGLYEQYF.

This clonotype was observed many times. The V gene is TRBV9, the J gene TRBJ2-7; D might be TRBD1 or TRBD2, each matching 5 bases. This CDR3 has 13 residues. The ends were cut back, 7 bases at V and 5 bases at J, with 16 bases in the middle. Germline V lookup: CDR1 SGDLS, CDR2 YYNGEE. The CDR3 nucleotides read TGTGCCAGCGCGCAGGGAGTGTCGGACGAGCAGTACTTC. This encodes CASAQGVSDEQYF.

This clonotype has more than one count but fewer than ten. Here the CDR3 reads CASRPTGLGTRETQYF. The DNA of the CDR3 is TGTGCCAGCAGACCTACAGGGCTCGGGACTAGGGAGACCCAGTACTTC. The V gene is TRBV7-9, the J gene TRBJ2-5; 8 nucleotides agree with TRBD2. This CDR3 has 16 residues. The ends lost 6 bases at V and 5 bases at J; junction bases unmatched: 14. The germline V gene has CDR1 SEHNR and CDR2 FQNEAQ (reference sequence).

This clonotype has only a few counts. The chain is built from TRBV7-9 and TRBJ2-1, with D maybe TRBD2 (5 bases). The CDR3 is 17 residues long. Germline assignment: CDR1 SEHNR and CDR2 FQNEAQ (reference sequence). V was trimmed by 1 base and J by 0 bases, leaving 13 bases between them. The CDR3 spells CASSLEYLGSSYNEQFF. The CDR3 region has the DNA TGTGCCAGCAGCTTAGAGTACCTGGGGAGCTCCTACAATGAGCAGTTCTTC.

This clonotype was counted a few times. An end of the junction does not agree with germline; a read error may underlie this. The rearrangement links TRBV7-7 to TRBJ2-5; D remains ambiguous. Germline V CDR1 and CDR2: SSHAT, FNYEAQ (reference sequence). CDR3 size: 13 residues. In nucleotides, the CDR3 is TGTGCTAGCAGCTTATCCAACTTAGAGACCCAGTACTTC. This gives the protein CASSLSNLETQYF.